Following are 19 T cell receptor beta chains from one sample sequenced in a study of blood T cell repertoires in COVID-19. Repertoires were generated with immunoSEQ multiplex PCR, while TCRdb's copy carries only in-frame clones and drops some. The sample holds fewer than 70,000 clones, around 87% seen once. Source material: peripheral blood. The receptors come from a man in his fifties or sixties with active COVID-19.

This clone was found once. The chain uses TRBV3-1 (or the pseudogene TRBV3-2) and TRBJ2-3; 7 bases map to TRBD2. J lost 11 bases, V lost 0 bases, and 2 bases had no gene match. Germline values: CDR1 LGHDT, CDR2 YNNKEL (reference sequence). This CDR3 contains 12 residues. The CDR3 DNA is TGTGCCAGCAGCCAAGATTCGGGGGGGCAGTATTTT. Its protein product is CASSQDSGGQYF.

The CDR3 here is CASSASGTEPSGANVLTF. CDR3 coding DNA: TGTGCCAGCAGCGCCTCCGGGACAGAGCCTTCTGGGGCCAACGTCCTGACTTTC. The rearrangement links TRBV9 to TRBJ2-6; TRBD1 matches at 7 bases. The CDR3 spans 18 residues. V lost 3 bases, J lost 1 base, and 10 bases stayed unmatched. Germline CDR1 SGDLS, CDR2 YYNGEE.

In this sample, this clone is medium-sized. The chain links TRBV29-1 to TRBJ2-2; 9 nucleotides agree with TRBD1. CDR3 length: 13 residues. The ends lost 7 bases at V and 4 bases at J; junction bases unmatched: 4. Germline-derived CDR1 and CDR2 are SQVTM and ANQGSEA. The CDR3 sequence is CSGGQGATGELFF. In nucleotides, the CDR3 is TGCAGCGGGGGACAGGGCGCCACCGGGGAGCTGTTTTTT.

Of note for this clone: The junction departs from the called germline gene at one end, perhaps through a read error. The genes are TRBV7-7 and TRBJ1-1, with a weak D call TRBD1 (5 bases). The CDR3 sequence is 13 residues long. Germline V CDR1 and CDR2: SSHAT, FNYEAQ (reference sequence). This CDR3 is CASSGRGGGDAFF. In DNA, the CDR3 is TGTGCTAGCAGCGGGAGGGGAGGTGGGGATGCTTTCTTT. Filled out from reference TRBV7-7 and TRBJ1-1, the complete variable domain reads GAGVSQSPRYKVTKRGQDVTLRCDPISSHATLYWYQQALGQGPEFLTYFNYEAQPDKSGLPSDRFSAERPEGSISTLTIQRTEQRDSAMYRCASSGRGGGDAFFGQGTRLTVV.

The rearrangement links TRBV12-5 to TRBJ2-1; weak D call: TRBD2 (6 bases). Looked up from germline, CDR1 is LGHNT and CDR2 is FRNRAP. This CDR3 has 21 amino acids. V lost 3 bases and J lost 1, with 28 bases in between. The CDR3 loop reads CASGLPPNGSLSQRSYNEQFF. The CDR3 DNA reads TGTGCTAGTGGTTTACCCCCTAACGGGAGCCTCTCTCAACGGTCCTACAATGAGCAGTTCTTC.

The V gene is TRBV3-1 (or the pseudogene TRBV3-2), the J gene TRBJ1-2; no definite D call. Germline loops: CDR1 LGHDT, CDR2 YNNKEL (reference sequence). V was shortened by 0 bases and J by 6 bases, with 14 bases between the two germline ends. The CDR3 consists of 15 residues. CDR3 region: CASSQDGSASDGYTF. CDR3 nucleotide sequence: TGTGCCAGCAGCCAAGATGGGTCAGCGTCGGATGGCTACACCTTC.

This clone has a handful of counts. The chain carries TRBV7-9 and TRBJ1-2; TRBD1 aligns across 7 bases. Germline V gene lookup returns CDR1 SEHNR and CDR2 FQNEAQ (reference sequence). The length of the CDR3 is 14 residues. Trimming at V came to 7 bases and at J to 4 bases, leaving 9 bases not matched to a gene. The CDR3 DNA sequence: TGTGCCAGCACCAACAGGGGCGGTAGCTATGGCTACACCTTC. It yields the protein CASTNRGGSYGYTF.

This clone was observed a few times. The rearrangement joins TRBV5-6 to TRBJ2-7; 7 bases match TRBD1. Trimming cost V 4 bases and J 2 bases; bases outside gene matches: 12. Germline V CDR1 and CDR2: SGHDT, YYEEEE. The CDR3 spans 16 residues. CDR3 amino acids: CASSTPPGTVTYEQYF. CDR3 sequence (DNA): TGTGCCAGCAGCACACCCCCGGGGACAGTAACCTACGAGCAGTACTTC.

This clone showed up just a few times. The chain uses TRBV21-1 and TRBJ2-2; the table names TRBD2, a call not compared with the DNA. TRBV21-1 corresponds to a pseudogene. CDR3 size: 17 residues. CDR3 in DNA: TGTGCCAGCAGCGATTCGAGCGGGAAGATTGACACCGGGGAGCTGTTTTTT. This translates into CASSDSSGKIDTGELFF.

The chain recombines TRBV27 with TRBJ1-4, with TRBD1 as a possible D gene (5 bases). The V gene's germline CDR1 is MNHEY and CDR2 SMNVEV (reference sequence). V lost 2 bases, J lost 3 bases, and 7 bases lay in between. This CDR3 contains 14 residues. The CDR3 nucleotides are TGTGCCAGCAGTTTACAGACAGCTAATGAAAAACTGTTTTTT. Translated, it gives CASSLQTANEKLFF.

V is TRBV6-6 and J is TRBJ2-7; the match to TRBD2 covers 10 bases. Germline values: CDR1 MNHNY, CDR2 SVGAGI (reference sequence). This CDR3 has 15 amino acids. J lost 5 bases, V lost 6 bases, and 10 bases had no gene match. In nucleotides, the CDR3 is TGTGCCAGCAGCTCGCCAGCGGGAGGGCCCGACGAGCAGTACTTC. Its protein product is CASSSPAGGPDEQYF.

The chain is built from TRBV6-6 and TRBJ2-7, with D hard to call. The CDR3 covers 13 residues. Per the germline V gene, CDR1 is MNHNY and CDR2 is SVGAGI (reference sequence). Trimming pared 5 bases from V and 5 bases from J, leaving 13 bases between. The CDR3 nucleotides read TGTGCCAGCAGTAGACCGAACGACAACGAGCAGTACTTC. This codes for CASSRPNDNEQYF.

The rearrangement uses TRBV5-4 and TRBJ2-2; TRBD1 matches 9 bases. V shed 3 bases and J 0 bases; nucleotides not matched to a gene: 3. Germline-derived CDR1 and CDR2 are SGHNT and YYREEE (reference sequence). The CDR3 has 16 residues. CDR3 residues: CASSWGQGANTGELFF. The CDR3 DNA reads TGTGCCAGCAGCTGGGGACAGGGAGCGAACACCGGGGAGCTGTTTTTT.

This clone turned up a few times. V usage is TRBV18 and J usage is TRBJ1-1; possibly TRBD1 for D (6 bases). Germline V gene lookup returns CDR1 KGHSH and CDR2 LQKENI. With 3 bases removed from V and 1 base from J, the gap between germline ends came to 15 bases. This CDR3 has 16 amino acids. The DNA for the CDR3 is TGTGCCAGCTCACCCCTTGGGGGACAAGAGAACACTGAAGCTTTCTTT. Amino acid sequence: CASSPLGGQENTEAFF.

The gene calls are TRBV7-9 and TRBJ2-5; possibly TRBD1 for D (6 bases). V was clipped by 7 bases and J by 0 bases, with 21 bases between them. The CDR3 totals 17 residues. The germline V gene has CDR1 SEHNR and CDR2 FQNEAQ (reference sequence). CDR3 sequence (DNA): TGTGCCAGCACCCTTAGCGACGGCAGGGGATACCAAGAGACCCAGTACTTC. Its translation: CASTLSDGRGYQETQYF. The full variable domain, in which reference TRBV7-9 and TRBJ2-5 provide the parts outside the CDR3, is DTGVSQNPRHKITKRGQNVTFRCDPISEHNRLYWYRQTLGQGPEFLTYFQNEAQLEKSRLLSDRFSAERPKGSFSTLEIQRTEQGDSAMYLCASTLSDGRGYQETQYFGPGTRLLVL.

This clone was seen a handful of times. The rearrangement uses TRBV18 and TRBJ2-7; no clear D gene. From germline, CDR1 is KGHSH and CDR2 LQKENI. The CDR3 is 14 amino acids. Trimming shortened V by 6 bases and J by 3 bases, and 15 bases separated the two germline ends. The CDR3 loop is CASSPQETFYEQYF. The CDR3 DNA is TGTGCCAGCTCTCCGCAGGAAACCTTCTACGAGCAGTACTTC.

This rearrangement joins TRBV3-1 (or the pseudogene TRBV3-2) to TRBJ1-5; 7 bases agree with TRBD1. The CDR3 covers 14 residues. Looked up from germline, CDR1 is LGHDT and CDR2 is YNNKEL (reference sequence). The V segment lost 8 bases and the J segment 6 bases; nucleotides outside the gene matches: 10. CDR3 DNA: TGTGCCAGCGGGGACAGACGACAGGGTCAGCCCCAGCATTTT. Encoded protein: CASGDRRQGQPQHF.

This sequence joins TRBV5-1 and TRBJ2-2, with a possible D match to TRBD1 (5 bases). This CDR3 has 13 residues. V lost 2 bases and J lost 6, with 8 bases in between. Per the germline V gene, CDR1 is SGHRS and CDR2 is YFSETQ. In nucleotides, the CDR3 is TGCGCCAGCAGCTTAGGGGCCCCCGGGGAGCTGTTTTTT. This translates into CASSLGAPGELFF. Filled out from reference TRBV5-1 and TRBJ2-2, the complete variable domain reads KAGVTQTPRYLIKTRGQQVTLSCSPISGHRSVSWYQQTPGQGLQFLFEYFSETQRNKGNFPGRFSGRQFSNSRSEMNVSTLELGDSALYLCASSLGAPGELFFGEGSRLTVL.

This chain joins TRBV15 and TRBJ2-3; the D gene is possibly TRBD1 (6 bases). The V end lost 2 bases, the J end lost 3 bases, and 15 bases lay between the germline ends. CDR3 length: 16 amino acids. Germline V gives CDR1 LNHNV, CDR2 YYDKDF (reference sequence). The CDR3 protein is CATSRRDGGWTDTQYF. The CDR3 DNA sequence: TGTGCCACCAGCAGACGGGATGGGGGCTGGACAGATACGCAGTATTTT.